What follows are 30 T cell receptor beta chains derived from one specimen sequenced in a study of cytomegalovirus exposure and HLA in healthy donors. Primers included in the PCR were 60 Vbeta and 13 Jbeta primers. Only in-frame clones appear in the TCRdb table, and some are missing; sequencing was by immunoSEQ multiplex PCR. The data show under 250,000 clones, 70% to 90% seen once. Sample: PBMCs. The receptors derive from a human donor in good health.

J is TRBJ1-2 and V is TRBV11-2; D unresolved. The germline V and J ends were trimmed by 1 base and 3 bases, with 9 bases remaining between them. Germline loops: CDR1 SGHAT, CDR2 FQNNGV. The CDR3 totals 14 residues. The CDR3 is CASSLGREYYGYTF. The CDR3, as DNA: TGTGCCAGCAGCTTAGGCCGGGAATACTATGGCTACACCTTC.

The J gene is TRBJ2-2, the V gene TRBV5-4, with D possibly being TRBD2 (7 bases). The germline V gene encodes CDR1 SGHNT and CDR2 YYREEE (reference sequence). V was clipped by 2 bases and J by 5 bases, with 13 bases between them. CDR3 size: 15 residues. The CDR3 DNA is TGTGCCAGCAGCTTAGGAGGGGGAGGGACCGGGGAGCTGTTTTTT. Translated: CASSLGGGGTGELFF.

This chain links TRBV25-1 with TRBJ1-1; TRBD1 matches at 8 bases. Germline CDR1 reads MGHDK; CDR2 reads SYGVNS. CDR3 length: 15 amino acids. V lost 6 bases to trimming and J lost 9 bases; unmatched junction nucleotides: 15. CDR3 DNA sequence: TGTGCCAGCAGCCCCGCTCTTAAAGGACAGGGTCAAGCTTTCTTT. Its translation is CASSPALKGQGQAFF.

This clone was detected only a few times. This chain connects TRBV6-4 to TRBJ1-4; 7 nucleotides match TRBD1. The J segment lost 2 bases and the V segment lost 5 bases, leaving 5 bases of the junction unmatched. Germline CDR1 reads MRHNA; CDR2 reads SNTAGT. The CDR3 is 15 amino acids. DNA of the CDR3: TGTGCCAGCAGTCCCCGGGACAGTACTAATGAAAAACTGTTTTTT. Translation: CASSPRDSTNEKLFF.

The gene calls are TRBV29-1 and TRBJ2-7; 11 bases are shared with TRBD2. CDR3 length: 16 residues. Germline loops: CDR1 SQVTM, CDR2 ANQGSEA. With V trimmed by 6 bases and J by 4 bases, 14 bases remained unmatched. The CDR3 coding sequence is TGCAGCGTCCGCGGGTCGGGGACTAGCGGAACATACGAGCAGTACTTC. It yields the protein CSVRGSGTSGTYEQYF.

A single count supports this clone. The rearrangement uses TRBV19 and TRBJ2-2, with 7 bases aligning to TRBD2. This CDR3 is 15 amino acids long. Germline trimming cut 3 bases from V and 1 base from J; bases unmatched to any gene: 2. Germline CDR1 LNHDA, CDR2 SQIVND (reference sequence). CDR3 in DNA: TGTGCCAGTAGTATTGGGGGGGGGAACACCGGGGAGCTGTTTTTT. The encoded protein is CASSIGGGNTGELFF.

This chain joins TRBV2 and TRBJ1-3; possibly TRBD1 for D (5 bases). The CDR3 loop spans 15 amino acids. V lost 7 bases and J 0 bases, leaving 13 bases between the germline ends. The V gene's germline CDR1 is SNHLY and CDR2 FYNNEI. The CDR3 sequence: CASTQDIVSGNTIYF. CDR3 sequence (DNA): TGTGCCAGCACTCAGGACATCGTCTCTGGAAACACCATATATTTT. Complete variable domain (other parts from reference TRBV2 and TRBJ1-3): EPEVTQTPSHQVTQMGQEVILRCVPISNHLYFYWYRQILGQKVEFLVSFYNNEISEKSEIFDDQFSVERPDGSNFTLKIRSTKLEDSAMYFCASTQDIVSGNTIYFGEGSWLTVV.

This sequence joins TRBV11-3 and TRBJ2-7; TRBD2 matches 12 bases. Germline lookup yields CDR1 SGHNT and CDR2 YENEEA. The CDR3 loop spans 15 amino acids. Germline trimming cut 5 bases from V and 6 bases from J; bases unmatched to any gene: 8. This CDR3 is CASSPRTSGTSEQYF. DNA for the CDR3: TGTGCCAGCAGCCCACGGACTAGCGGGACCAGCGAGCAGTACTTC.

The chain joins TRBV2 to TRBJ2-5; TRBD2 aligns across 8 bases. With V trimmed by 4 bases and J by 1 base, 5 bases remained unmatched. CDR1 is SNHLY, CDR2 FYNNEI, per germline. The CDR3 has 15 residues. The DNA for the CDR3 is TGTGCCAGCAGTGGGGTACTAGCGGTCCAAGAGACCCAGTACTTC. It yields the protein CASSGVLAVQETQYF.

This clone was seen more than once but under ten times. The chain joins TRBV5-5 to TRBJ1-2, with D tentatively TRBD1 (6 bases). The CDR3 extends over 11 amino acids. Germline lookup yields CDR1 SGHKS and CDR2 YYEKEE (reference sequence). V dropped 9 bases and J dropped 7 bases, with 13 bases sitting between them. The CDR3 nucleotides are TGTGCCATTCCCCAGGGGTCTGGCTACACCTTC. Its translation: CAIPQGSGYTF.

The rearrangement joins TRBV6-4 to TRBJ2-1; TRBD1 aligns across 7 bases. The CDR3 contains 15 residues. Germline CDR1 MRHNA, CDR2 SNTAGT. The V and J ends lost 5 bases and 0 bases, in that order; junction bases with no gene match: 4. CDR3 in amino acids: CASSLQGSSYNEQFF. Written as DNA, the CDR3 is TGTGCCAGCAGTCTACAGGGGTCCTCCTACAATGAGCAGTTCTTC.

The CDR3 spells CATSGRGQENIWTDTQYF. The CDR3 DNA is TGTGCCACCAGCGGAAGGGGACAGGAGAATATTTGGACAGATACGCAGTATTTT. The chain couples TRBV15 to TRBJ2-3; 8 nucleotides match TRBD1. Germline V lookup: CDR1 LNHNV, CDR2 YYDKDF (reference sequence). Trimming at V came to 5 bases and at J to 3 bases, leaving 16 bases not matched to a gene. The CDR3 runs to 18 residues.

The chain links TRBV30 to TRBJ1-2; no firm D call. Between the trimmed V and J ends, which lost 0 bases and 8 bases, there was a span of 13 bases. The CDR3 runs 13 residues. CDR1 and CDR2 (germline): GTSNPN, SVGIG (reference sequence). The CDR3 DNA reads TGTGCCTGGAGTGTACATCCCGGGAACGGCTACACCTTC. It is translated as CAWSVHPGNGYTF.

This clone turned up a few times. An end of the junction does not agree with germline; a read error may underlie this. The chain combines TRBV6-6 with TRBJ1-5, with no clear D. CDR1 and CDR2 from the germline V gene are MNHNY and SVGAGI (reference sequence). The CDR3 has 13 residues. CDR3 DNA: TGCGTGGCGGGGAGAACTAGCAATCAGCCCCAGCATTTT. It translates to CVAGRTSNQPQHF.

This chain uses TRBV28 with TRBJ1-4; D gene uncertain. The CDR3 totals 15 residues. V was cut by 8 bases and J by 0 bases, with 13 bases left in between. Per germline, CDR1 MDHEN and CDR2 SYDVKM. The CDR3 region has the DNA TGTGCCAGCTCTGGAGCGGATGCAACTAATGAAAAACTGTTTTTT. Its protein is CASSGADATNEKLFF.

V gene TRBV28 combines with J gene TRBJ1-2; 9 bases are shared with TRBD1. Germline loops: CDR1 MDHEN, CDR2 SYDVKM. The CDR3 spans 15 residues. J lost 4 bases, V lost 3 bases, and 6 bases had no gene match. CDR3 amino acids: CASSLATGGSYGYTF. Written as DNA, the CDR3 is TGTGCCAGCAGTTTGGCGACAGGGGGATCCTATGGCTACACCTTC.

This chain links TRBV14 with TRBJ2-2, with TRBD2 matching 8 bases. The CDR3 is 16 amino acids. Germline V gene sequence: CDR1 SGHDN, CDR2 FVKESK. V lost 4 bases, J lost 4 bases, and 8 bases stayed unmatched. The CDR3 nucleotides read TGTGCCAGCAGCCTTAAGCGGGAGTGGAGCACCGGGGAGCTGTTTTTT. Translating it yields CASSLKREWSTGELFF.

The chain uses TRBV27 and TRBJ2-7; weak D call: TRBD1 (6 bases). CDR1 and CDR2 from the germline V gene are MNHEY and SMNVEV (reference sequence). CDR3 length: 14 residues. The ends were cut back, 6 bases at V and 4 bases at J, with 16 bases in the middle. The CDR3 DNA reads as TGTGCCAGCAGGACCCAACAGGGAAAGTACGAGCAGTACTTC. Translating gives CASRTQQGKYEQYF.

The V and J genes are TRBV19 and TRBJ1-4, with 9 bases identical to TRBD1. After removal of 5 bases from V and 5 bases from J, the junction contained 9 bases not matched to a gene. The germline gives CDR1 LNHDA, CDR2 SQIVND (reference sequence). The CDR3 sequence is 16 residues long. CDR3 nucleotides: TGTGCCAGTAGTTTGTCGACAGGGGGATGGAATGAAAAACTGTTTTTT. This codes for CASSLSTGGWNEKLFF.

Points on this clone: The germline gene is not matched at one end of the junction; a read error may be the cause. CDR3 residues: CASSSPRRSAF. CDR3 in DNA: TGTGCCAGCAGCTCGCCCCGTCGTAGCGCCTTC. The chain has TRBV9 and TRBJ1-2; no firm D call. The CDR3 loop spans 11 amino acids. Germline V gene lookup returns CDR1 SGDLS and CDR2 YYNGEE.

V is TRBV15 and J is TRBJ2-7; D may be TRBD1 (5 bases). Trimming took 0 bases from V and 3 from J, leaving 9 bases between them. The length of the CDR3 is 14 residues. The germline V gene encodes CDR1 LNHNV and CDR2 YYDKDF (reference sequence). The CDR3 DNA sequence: TGTGCCACCAGCAGAGAAAAGACAGACTACGAGCAGTACTTC. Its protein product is CATSREKTDYEQYF.

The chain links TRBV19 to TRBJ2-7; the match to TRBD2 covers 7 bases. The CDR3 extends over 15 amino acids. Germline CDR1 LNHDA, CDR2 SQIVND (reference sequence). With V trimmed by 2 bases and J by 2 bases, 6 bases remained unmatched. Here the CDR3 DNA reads TGTGCCAGTAGTATAAAGGCGGGAGTTGCCTACGAGCAGTACTTC. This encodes CASSIKAGVAYEQYF. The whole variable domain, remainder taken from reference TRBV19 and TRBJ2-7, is DGGITQSPKYLFRKEGQNVTLSCEQNLNHDAMYWYRQDPGQGLRLIYYSQIVNDFQKGDIAEGYSVSREKKESFPLTVTSAQKNPTAFYLCASSIKAGVAYEQYFGPGTRLTVT.

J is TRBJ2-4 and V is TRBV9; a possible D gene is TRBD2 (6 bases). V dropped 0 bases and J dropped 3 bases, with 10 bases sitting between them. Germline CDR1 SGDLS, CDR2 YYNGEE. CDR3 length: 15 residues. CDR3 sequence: CASSVGGGLKNIQYF. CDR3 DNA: TGTGCCAGCAGCGTAGGGGGAGGACTCAAAAACATTCAGTACTTC.

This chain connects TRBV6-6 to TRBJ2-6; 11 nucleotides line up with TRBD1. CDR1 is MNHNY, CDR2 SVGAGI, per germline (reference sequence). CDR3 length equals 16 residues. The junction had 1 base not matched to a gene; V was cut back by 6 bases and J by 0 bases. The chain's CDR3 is CASRDRGLSGANVLTF. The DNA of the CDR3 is TGTGCCAGCAGGGACAGGGGGCTCTCTGGGGCCAACGTCCTGACTTTC.

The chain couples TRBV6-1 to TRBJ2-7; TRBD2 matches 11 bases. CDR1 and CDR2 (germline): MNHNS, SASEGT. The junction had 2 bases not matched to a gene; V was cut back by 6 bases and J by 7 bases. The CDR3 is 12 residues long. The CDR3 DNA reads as TGTGCCAGCAGGGGACTAGCGGAGGAGCAGTACTTC. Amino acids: CASRGLAEEQYF.

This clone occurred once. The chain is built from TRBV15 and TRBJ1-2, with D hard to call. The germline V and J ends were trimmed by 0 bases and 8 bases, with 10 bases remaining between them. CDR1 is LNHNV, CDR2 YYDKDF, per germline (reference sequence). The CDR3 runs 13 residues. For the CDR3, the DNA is TGTGCCACCAGCAGAGATCGAAGCGGGGGCTACACCTTC. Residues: CATSRDRSGGYTF.

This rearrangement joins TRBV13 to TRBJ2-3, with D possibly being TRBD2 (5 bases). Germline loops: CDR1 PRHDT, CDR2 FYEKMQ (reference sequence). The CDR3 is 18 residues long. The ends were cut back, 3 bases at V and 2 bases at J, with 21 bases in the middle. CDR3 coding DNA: TGTGCCAGCAGCTTCGGGTCGCTCGGTGAGGAGGTCACAGATACGCAGTATTTT. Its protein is CASSFGSLGEEVTDTQYF.

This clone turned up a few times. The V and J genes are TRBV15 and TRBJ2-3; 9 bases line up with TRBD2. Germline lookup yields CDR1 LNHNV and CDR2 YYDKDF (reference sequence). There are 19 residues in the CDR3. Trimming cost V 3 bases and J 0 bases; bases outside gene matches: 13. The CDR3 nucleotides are TGTGCCACCAGCAGGGGGGGTAACCGGGGACTAGCAAGCACAGATACGCAGTATTTT. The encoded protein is CATSRGGNRGLASTDTQYF.

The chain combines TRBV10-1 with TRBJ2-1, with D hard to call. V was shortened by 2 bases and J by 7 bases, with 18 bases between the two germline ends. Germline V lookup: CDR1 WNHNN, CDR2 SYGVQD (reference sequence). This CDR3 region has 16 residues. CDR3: CASSEGPGSRRNEQFF. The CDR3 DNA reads TGCGCCAGCAGTGAGGGTCCCGGGTCCCGGCGGAATGAGCAGTTCTTC.

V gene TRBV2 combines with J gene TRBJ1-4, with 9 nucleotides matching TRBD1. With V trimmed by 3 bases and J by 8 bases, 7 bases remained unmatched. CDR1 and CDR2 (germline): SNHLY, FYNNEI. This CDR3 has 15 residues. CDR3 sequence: CASSDQQGAREKLFF. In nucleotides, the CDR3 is TGTGCCAGCAGTGACCAACAGGGGGCAAGGGAAAAACTGTTTTTT.